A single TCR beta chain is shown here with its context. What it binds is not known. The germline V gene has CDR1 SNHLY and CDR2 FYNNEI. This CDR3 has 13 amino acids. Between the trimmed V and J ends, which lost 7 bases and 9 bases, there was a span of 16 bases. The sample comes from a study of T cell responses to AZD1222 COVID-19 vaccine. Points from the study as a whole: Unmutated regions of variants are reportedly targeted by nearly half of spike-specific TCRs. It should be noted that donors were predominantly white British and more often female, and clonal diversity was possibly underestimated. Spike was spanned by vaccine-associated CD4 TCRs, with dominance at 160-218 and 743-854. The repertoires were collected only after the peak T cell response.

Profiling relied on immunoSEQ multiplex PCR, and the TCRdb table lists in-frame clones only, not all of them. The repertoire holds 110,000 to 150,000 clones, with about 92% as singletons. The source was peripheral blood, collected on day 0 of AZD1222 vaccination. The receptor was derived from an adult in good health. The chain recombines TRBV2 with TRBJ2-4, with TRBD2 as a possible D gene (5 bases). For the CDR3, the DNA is TGTGCCAGCAAGGACGCAAGCCGGGGCATTCAGTACTTC. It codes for CASKDASRGIQYF.